The 13 T cell receptor beta chains below all came from one sample that was sequenced in a study of T-cell reconstitution after alpha-beta-depleted transplantation in children. Preparing the TCRbeta library involved the use of unique molecular identifiers. MiXCR was run by TCRdb on the PCR reads, yielding one entry per CDR3 protein. The profile shows some 120,000 distinct CDR3 sequences, 20% to 25% of them singletons. This material consisted of PBMCs, mostly from graft donor cells, taken 180 days after TCRalphabeta/CD19-depleted stem cell transplant. The source is a male patient aged 2 to 10 who had a stem cell transplant for chronic granulomatous disease, so the T cells may come from the graft donor.

The CDR3 protein is CSVETRLAENNEQFF. The DNA of the CDR3 is TGCAGCGTTGAAACTAGACTAGCGGAAAACAATGAGCAGTTCTTC. This rearrangement joins TRBV29-1 to TRBJ2-1, with 9 bases identical to TRBD2. Germline V gives CDR1 SQVTM, CDR2 ANQGSEA. CDR3 length: 15 residues. With 2 bases clipped from V and 5 bases from J, the junction kept 7 bases outside the gene matches.

This clonotype was picked up many times. The J gene is TRBJ1-2, the V gene TRBV7-8; a possible D gene is TRBD1 (5 bases). CDR1 is SGHVS and CDR2 is FQNEAQ in the germline V gene. V was shortened by 6 bases and J by 5 bases, with 16 bases between the two germline ends. The CDR3 covers 14 residues. The DNA of the CDR3 is TGTGCCAGCAGGAGGGGAGGGCCGGAATATGGCTACACCTTC. Translated, it gives CASRRGGPEYGYTF. The full variable domain, rest sourced from reference TRBV7-8 and TRBJ1-2, is GAGVSQSPRYKVAKRGQDVALRCDPISGHVSLFWYQQALGQGPEFLTYFQNEAQLDKSGLPSDRFFAERPEGSVSTLKIQRTQQEDSAVYLCASRRGGPEYGYTFGSGTRLTVV.

In this sample, this clonotype turned up many times. This chain uses TRBV29-1 with TRBJ1-1; D gene ambiguous. This CDR3 contains 10 residues. Germline assignment: CDR1 SQVTM and CDR2 ANQGSEA. V lost 4 bases and J lost 4, with 4 bases in between. CDR3 region: CSVAVTEAFF. DNA of the CDR3: TGCAGCGTTGCGGTCACTGAAGCTTTCTTT.

This clonotype was found many times. This chain connects TRBV5-5 to TRBJ2-7; 8 positions agree with TRBD2. CDR1 SGHKS and CDR2 YYEKEE come from the germline V gene (reference sequence). The CDR3 is 13 residues long. J gave up 7 bases and V 0 bases, and 3 bases lay outside the gene matches. The CDR3 DNA is TGTGCCAGCAGCTTGGCCTTAGCGGGAGAGCAGTACTTC. The encoded protein is CASSLALAGEQYF.

This clonotype was detected only a few times. This chain connects TRBV7-8 to TRBJ2-7, with D unclear. The germline gives CDR1 SGHVS, CDR2 FQNEAQ. The V gene lost 4 bases and the J gene lost 5 bases, with 15 bases spanning the gap. This CDR3 comprises 14 residues. CDR3 DNA: TGTGCCAGCAGCTGGGGTGGTAGGCTAAACGAGCAGTACTTC. It codes for CASSWGGRLNEQYF.

This clonotype turned up a few times. The chain is built from TRBV7-6 and TRBJ2-1; 9 nucleotides agree with TRBD2. Germline assignment: CDR1 SGHVS and CDR2 FNYEAQ. Unmatched junction bases numbered 12, after V lost 2 bases and J lost 4 bases. The CDR3 runs to 18 residues. As DNA, the CDR3 is TGTGCCAGCAGCTTAAACCCGAGAGCGGGAGGACCATACAATGAGCAGTTCTTC. This translates into CASSLNPRAGGPYNEQFF.

This clonotype was observed at least ten times. This chain links TRBV7-9 with TRBJ2-1, with a possible D match to TRBD2 (6 bases). The CDR3 is 14 amino acids. The V and J ends lost 2 bases and 10 bases respectively, with 15 bases between them. Germline V gene sequence: CDR1 SEHNR, CDR2 FQNEAQ (reference sequence). The CDR3 spells CASSLRSSGREQFF. For the CDR3, the DNA is TGTGCCAGCAGCTTAAGGTCGTCGGGGAGGGAGCAGTTCTTC.

This clonotype was seen a few times. V usage is TRBV12-3 or TRBV12-4 and J usage is TRBJ2-5; D is possibly TRBD2 (6 bases). V lost 0 bases, J lost 2 bases, and 13 bases lay in between. There are 16 residues in the CDR3. CDR3 nucleotides: TGTGCCAGCAGTTTAGCCCCCGGGGGAGGACAAGAGACCCAGTACTTC. Protein sequence: CASSLAPGGGQETQYF.

The chain is built from TRBV20-1 and TRBJ2-5; unclear D gene. CDR1 DFQATT and CDR2 SNEGSKA come from the germline V gene (reference sequence). The CDR3 length is 15 residues. Trimming removed 0 bases from V and 1 base from J, with 12 bases in between. The CDR3: CSARDGASPQETQYF. DNA for the CDR3: TGCAGTGCTAGAGATGGAGCCAGTCCCCAAGAGACCCAGTACTTC.

This clonotype was picked up a small number of times. V usage is TRBV12-3 or TRBV12-4 and J usage is TRBJ1-5; no firm D call. The CDR3 covers 15 residues. Trimming pared 3 bases from V and 4 bases from J, leaving 13 bases between. The DNA for the CDR3 is TGTGCCAGCAGTTTCGCCCGGGCCTCGAATCAGCCCCAGCATTTT. This gives the protein CASSFARASNQPQHF.

V and J are TRBV7-9 and TRBJ1-3, with D perhaps TRBD1 (6 bases). The CDR3 spans 17 residues. Germline-derived CDR1 and CDR2 are SEHNR and FQNEAQ (reference sequence). The V and J ends lost 5 bases and 0 bases respectively, with 17 bases between them. CDR3: CASSPMGQGSSGNTIYF. DNA of the CDR3: TGTGCCAGCAGCCCAATGGGGCAGGGGAGCTCTGGAAACACCATATATTTT.

This clonotype was counted many times. The J gene is TRBJ2-1, the V gene TRBV20-1, with 7 nucleotides matching TRBD1. Germline trimming cut 6 bases from V and 0 bases from J; bases unmatched to any gene: 5. This CDR3 has 14 residues. The germline gives CDR1 DFQATT, CDR2 SNEGSKA (reference sequence). The CDR3 reads CSAQDRSSYNEQFF. The CDR3 coding sequence is TGCAGTGCACAGGACAGGAGCTCCTACAATGAGCAGTTCTTC.

This clonotype appeared a few times. This sequence joins TRBV5-1 and TRBJ2-1, with 7 bases identical to TRBD1. The germline V gene encodes CDR1 SGHRS and CDR2 YFSETQ. The CDR3 is made up of 13 amino acids. V trimming: 4 bases; J trimming: 9 bases; junction bases outside the gene matches: 7. The CDR3 reads CASSPGQVGEQFF. DNA for the CDR3: TGCGCCAGCAGCCCAGGACAGGTCGGTGAGCAGTTCTTC.